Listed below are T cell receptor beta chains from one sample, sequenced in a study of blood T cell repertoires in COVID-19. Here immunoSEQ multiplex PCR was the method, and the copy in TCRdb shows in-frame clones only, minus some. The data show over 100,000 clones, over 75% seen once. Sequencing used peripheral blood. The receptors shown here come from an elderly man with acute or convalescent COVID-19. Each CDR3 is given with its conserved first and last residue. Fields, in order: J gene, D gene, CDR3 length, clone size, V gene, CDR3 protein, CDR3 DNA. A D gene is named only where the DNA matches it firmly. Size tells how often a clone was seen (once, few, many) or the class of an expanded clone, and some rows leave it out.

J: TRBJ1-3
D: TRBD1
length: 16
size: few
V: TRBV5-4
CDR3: CASSTGQDISGNTIYF
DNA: TGTGCCAGCAGCACCGGACAGGACATCTCTGGAAACACCATATATTTT

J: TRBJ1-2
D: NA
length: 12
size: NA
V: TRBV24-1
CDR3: CATSLGVYGYTF
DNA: TGTGCCACCAGCTTAGGGGTATATGGCTACACCTTC

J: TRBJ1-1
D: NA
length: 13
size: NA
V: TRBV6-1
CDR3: CASSERGQLEAFF
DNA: TGTGCCAGCAGTGAGCGCGGACAGCTTGAAGCTTTCTTT

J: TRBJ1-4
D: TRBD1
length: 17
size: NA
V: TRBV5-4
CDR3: CASSPRTGTGANEKLFF
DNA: TGTGCCAGCAGCCCAAGGACCGGGACAGGGGCTAATGAAAAACTGTTTTTT

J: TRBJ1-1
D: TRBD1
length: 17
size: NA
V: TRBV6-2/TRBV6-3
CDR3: CASSRFRQGAWGTEAFF
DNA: TGTGCCAGCAGCCGCTTTCGACAGGGGGCATGGGGCACTGAAGCTTTCTTT

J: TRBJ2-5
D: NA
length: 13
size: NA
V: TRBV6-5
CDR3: CATAPGRRETQYF
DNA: TGTGCCACCGCCCCGGGGAGGCGGGAGACCCAGTACTTC

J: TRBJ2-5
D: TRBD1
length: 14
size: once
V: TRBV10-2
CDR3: CASSVRDSQETQYF
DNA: TGCGCCAGCAGTGTCCGGGACAGCCAAGAGACCCAGTACTTC

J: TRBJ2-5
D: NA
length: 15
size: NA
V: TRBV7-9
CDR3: CASSWSGGPGETQYF
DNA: TGTGCCAGCAGCTGGTCCGGGGGGCCGGGGGAGACCCAGTACTTC

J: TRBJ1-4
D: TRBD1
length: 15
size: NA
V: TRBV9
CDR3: CASSPETGGYEKLFF
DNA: TGTGCCAGCAGCCCCGAGACAGGGGGATATGAAAAACTGTTTTTT

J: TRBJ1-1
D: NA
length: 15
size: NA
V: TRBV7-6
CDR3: CASSPVGGKRSEAFF
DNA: TGTGCCAGCAGTCCTGTGGGGGGTAAGAGATCTGAAGCTTTCTTT

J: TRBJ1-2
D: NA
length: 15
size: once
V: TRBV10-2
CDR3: CASSEWAAKLSGYTF
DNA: TGCGCCAGCAGTGAATGGGCAGCCAAACTCTCTGGCTACACCTTC

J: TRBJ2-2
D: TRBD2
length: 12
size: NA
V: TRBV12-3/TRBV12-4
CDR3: CASRGTSGELFF
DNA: TGTGCCAGCAGGGGGACTAGCGGGGAGCTGTTTTTT

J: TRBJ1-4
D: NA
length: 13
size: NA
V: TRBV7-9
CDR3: CASSLQGPEKLFF
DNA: TGTGCCAGCAGCCTACAGGGTCCCGAAAAACTGTTTTTT

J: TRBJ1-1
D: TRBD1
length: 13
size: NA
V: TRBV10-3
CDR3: CASYRGLDTEAFF
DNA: TGTGCCTCGTACAGGGGGTTGGACACTGAAGCTTTCTTT

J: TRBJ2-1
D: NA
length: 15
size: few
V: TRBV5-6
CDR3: CASSFGGEVYNEQFF
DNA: TGTGCCAGCAGCTTTGGCGGTGAAGTCTACAATGAGCAGTTCTTC

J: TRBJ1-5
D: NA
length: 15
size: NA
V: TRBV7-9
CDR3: CASSLAGGSNQPQHF
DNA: TGTGCCAGCAGCTTAGCGGGGGGTAGCAATCAGCCCCAGCATTTT

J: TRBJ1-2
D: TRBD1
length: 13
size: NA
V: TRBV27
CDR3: CASTSTGGYGYTF
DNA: TGTGCCAGCACCTCGACAGGGGGCTATGGCTACACCTTC

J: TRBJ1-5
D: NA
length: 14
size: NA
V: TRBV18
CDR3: CASSPAVGGQPQHF
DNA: TGTGCCAGCTCACCGGCGGTGGGTGGACAGCCCCAGCATTTT